This T cell receptor (beta chain) was retrieved from a study of OX40 agonist ivuxolimab in advanced cancers. Looking at the study overall: Ivuxolimab was a fully human IgG2 agonistic monoclonal antibody targeting the costimulatory receptor OX40 (CD134). The monotherapy dose-escalation portion (N ≈ 55 patients) of the phase I ivuxolimab trial is reported in the paper. Intravenous ivuxolimab was administered to patients every 2 weeks at six dose levels: 0.01, 0.1, 0.3, 1.5, 3 and 10 mg/kg. Patients were allowed to have had prior anti-PD-1, anti-PD-L1 or anti-CTLA-4 therapy, and around 40% of the dose-escalation patients had previously received checkpoint inhibitors. Partial responses occurred in three dose-escalation patients: two with cutaneous melanoma and one with hepatocellular carcinoma. Among the roughly 52 dose-escalation patients, some 20 had hepatocellular carcinoma, roughly 15 melanoma, 9 renal cell carcinoma and 9 head and neck cancer. The dose-escalation cohort was roughly 83% male with a mean age of about 60 years, ranging from roughly 23 to 80. Peripheral TCRbeta sequencing aimed to test whether ivuxolimab altered TCR sequence diversity and caused clonal T-cell expansion.

Patients with a history of autoimmune disease or receiving systemic immunosuppression were excluded from the trial. In every dose cohort, peripheral blood was drawn for TCR sequencing at baseline, cycle 4 day 1, and cycle 7 day 1. The samples were taken from a phase I, first-in-human, multicenter, open-label dose-escalation trial of ivuxolimab. Adults with locally advanced or metastatic melanoma, renal cell carcinoma, hepatocellular carcinoma or head and neck squamous cell carcinoma were enrolled in the trial. Before TCR sequencing, CD4+ and CD8+ T cells were separately sorted from peripheral blood. About this clone: The antigen it recognizes is unknown. No quality values exist for individual bases; no much larger clone is one base distant.

The full study reports these points: Low levels of normalized T-cell clonal expansion were also seen in some patients who did not respond. The antigen specificity of the peripheral T cells that underwent clonal expansion was not determined. In the 0.1-3.0 mg/kg groups, partial responders were among the patients with the lowest normalized peripheral clonal expansion, particularly in CD8+ T cells. On average, CD8+ T cells showed more expanded clones than CD4+ T cells after ivuxolimab. At doses of 0.1 to 3.0 mg/kg, clonal expansion of both CD4+ and CD8+ blood T cells was observed from baseline to week 6.

To sequence the TCRbeta CDR3 region, genomic DNA was isolated from the sorted cells. TCRbeta CDR3 regions were sequenced using the immunoSEQ Assay. Entries here come from immuneACCESS through TCRdb and include only in-frame sequences with V and J called. Some clones fail to appear in such tables; in the studies checked, an unresolved V gene covers under half of the shortfall, and the cause of the remainder is unknown. The sample table holds roughly 58,000 clones, of which 87% were seen once. 0.76% of the sample is taken by the ten largest. From the germline V gene, CDR1 is SNHLY and CDR2 is FYNNEI. The cysteine opens and the phenylalanine closes a CDR3 of 14 amino acids. The DNA shown is the 42-base CDR3, in frame from base 1. Trimming removed 8 bases from V and 7 bases from J, leaving 17 bases between the germline ends.

The sample consisted of CD4+ or CD8+ T cells sorted from blood, taken in a trial of the OX40 agonist ivuxolimab. The receptor chain draws on TRBV2 and TRBJ1-4; a tentative D match to TRBD1 spans 5 bases. This receptor was taken from an adult with an advanced solid tumor such as melanoma, head and neck, liver or kidney cancer. The CDR3 sequence is CASGQTGYPEKLFF. In nucleotides, the sequence is TGTGCCAGCGGACAAACAGGTTATCCTGAAAAACTGTTTTTT.